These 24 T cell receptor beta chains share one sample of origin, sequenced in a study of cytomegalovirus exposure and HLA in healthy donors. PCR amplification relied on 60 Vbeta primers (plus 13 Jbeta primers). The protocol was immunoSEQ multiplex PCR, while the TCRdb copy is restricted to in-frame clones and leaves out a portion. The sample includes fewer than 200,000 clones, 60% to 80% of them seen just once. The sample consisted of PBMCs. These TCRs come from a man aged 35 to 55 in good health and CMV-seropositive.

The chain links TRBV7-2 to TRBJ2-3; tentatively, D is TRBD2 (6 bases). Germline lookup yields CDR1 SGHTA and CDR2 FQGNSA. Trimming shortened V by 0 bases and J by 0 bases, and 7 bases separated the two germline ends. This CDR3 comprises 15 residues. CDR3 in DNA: TGTGCCAGCAGCTTAGCGGCGGGGAGCACAGATACGCAGTATTTT. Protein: CASSLAAGSTDTQYF. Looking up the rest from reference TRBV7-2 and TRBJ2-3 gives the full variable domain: GAGVSQSPSNKVTEKGKDVELRCDPISGHTALYWYRQSLGQGLEFLIYFQGNSAPDKSGLPSDRFSAERTGGSVSTLTIQRTQQEDSAVYLCASSLAAGSTDTQYFGPGTRLTVL.

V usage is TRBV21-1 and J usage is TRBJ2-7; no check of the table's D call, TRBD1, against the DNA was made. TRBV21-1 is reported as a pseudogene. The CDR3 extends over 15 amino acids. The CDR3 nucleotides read TGTGCCAGCAGCAGAGGACAGGGGGTGTTTTACGAGCAGTACTTC. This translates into CASSRGQGVFYEQYF.

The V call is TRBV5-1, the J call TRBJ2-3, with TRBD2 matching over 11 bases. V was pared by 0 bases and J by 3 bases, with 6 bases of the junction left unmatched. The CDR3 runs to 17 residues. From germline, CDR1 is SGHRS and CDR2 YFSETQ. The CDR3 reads CASSLGLAGGITDTQYF. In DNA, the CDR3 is TGCGCCAGCAGCTTGGGTCTAGCGGGAGGAATTACAGATACGCAGTATTTT.

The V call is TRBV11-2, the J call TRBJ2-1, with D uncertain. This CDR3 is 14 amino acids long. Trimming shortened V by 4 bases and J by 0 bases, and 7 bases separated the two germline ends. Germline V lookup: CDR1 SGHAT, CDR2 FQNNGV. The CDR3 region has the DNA TGTGCCAGCAGCTCTCCTAACTCCTACAATGAGCAGTTCTTC. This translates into CASSSPNSYNEQFF.

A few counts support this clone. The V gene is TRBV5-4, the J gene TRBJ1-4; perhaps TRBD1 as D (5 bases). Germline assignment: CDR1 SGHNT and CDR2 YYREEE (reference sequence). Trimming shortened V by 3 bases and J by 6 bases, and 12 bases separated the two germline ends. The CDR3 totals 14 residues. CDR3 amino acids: CASSSPREDEKLFF. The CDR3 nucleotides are TGTGCCAGCAGCTCTCCCAGGGAGGATGAAAAACTGTTTTTT.

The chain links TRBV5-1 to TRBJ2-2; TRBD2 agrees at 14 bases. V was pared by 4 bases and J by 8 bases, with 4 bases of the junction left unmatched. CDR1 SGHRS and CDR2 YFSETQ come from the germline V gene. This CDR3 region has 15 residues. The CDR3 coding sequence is TGCGCCAGCAGCCAAGGACTAGCGGGAGGTGGGGAGCTGTTTTTT. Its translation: CASSQGLAGGGELFF.

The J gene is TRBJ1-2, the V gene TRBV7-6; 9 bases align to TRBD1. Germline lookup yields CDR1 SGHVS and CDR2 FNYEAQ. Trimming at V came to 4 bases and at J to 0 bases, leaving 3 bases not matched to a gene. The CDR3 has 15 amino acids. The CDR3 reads CASSSGQGANYGYTF. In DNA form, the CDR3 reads TGTGCCAGCAGCTCGGGACAGGGAGCTAACTATGGCTACACCTTC.

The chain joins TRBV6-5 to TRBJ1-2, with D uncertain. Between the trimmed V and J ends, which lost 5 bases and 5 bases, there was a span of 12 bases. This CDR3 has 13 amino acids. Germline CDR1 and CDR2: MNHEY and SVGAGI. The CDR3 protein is CASSGMASYGYTF. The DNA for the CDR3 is TGTGCCAGCAGTGGTATGGCCTCTTATGGCTACACCTTC.

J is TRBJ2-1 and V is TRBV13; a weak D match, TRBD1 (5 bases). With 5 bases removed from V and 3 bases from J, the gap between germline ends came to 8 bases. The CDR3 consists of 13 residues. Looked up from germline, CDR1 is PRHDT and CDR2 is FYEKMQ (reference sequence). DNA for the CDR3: TGTGCCAGCAGCATAAGGGGCTACAATGAGCAGTTCTTC. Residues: CASSIRGYNEQFF.

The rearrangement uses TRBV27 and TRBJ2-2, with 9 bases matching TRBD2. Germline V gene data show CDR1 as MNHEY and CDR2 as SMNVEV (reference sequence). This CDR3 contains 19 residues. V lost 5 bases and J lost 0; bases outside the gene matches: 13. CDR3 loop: CASSPRLLAGFANTGELFF. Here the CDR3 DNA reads TGTGCCAGCAGTCCCCGTCTGCTAGCGGGATTCGCGAACACCGGGGAGCTGTTTTTT.

DNA of the CDR3: TGTGCCAGCAGCTTAGAGGGGGCCACTTACTACAATGAGCAGTTCTTC. Protein: CASSLEGATYYNEQFF. The chain joins TRBV11-3 to TRBJ2-1; D might be TRBD1 (6 bases). The germline V gene encodes CDR1 SGHNT and CDR2 YENEEA. V was shortened by 0 bases and J by 3 bases, with 12 bases between the two germline ends. This CDR3 has 16 amino acids.

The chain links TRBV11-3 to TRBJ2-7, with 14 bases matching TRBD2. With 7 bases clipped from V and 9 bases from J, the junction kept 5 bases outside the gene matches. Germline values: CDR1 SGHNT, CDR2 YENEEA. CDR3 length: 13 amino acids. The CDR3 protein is CASNHGTSGRQYF. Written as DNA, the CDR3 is TGTGCCAGCAACCACGGGACTAGCGGGAGGCAGTACTTC.

CDR3: CASRFDRADQPQHF. The CDR3 DNA sequence: TGTGCCAGTAGATTCGACAGGGCCGATCAGCCCCAGCATTTT. The rearrangement uses TRBV19 and TRBJ1-5, with TRBD1 identical over 7 bases. The trim removed 6 bases at V and 5 bases at J, leaving 7 bases unmatched. This CDR3 is 14 amino acids long. Looked up from germline, CDR1 is LNHDA and CDR2 is SQIVND (reference sequence). Using reference TRBV19 and TRBJ1-5 for the parts outside the CDR3, the full variable domain is DGGITQSPKYLFRKEGQNVTLSCEQNLNHDAMYWYRQDPGQGLRLIYYSQIVNDFQKGDIAEGYSVSREKKESFPLTVTSAQKNPTAFYLCASRFDRADQPQHFGDGTRLSIL.

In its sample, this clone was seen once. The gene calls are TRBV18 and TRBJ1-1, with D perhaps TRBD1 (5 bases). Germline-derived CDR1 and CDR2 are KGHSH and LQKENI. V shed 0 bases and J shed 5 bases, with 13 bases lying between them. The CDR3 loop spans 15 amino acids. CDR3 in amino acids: CASSPPVGTKTEAFF. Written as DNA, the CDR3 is TGTGCCAGCTCACCACCGGTAGGGACTAAGACTGAAGCTTTCTTT.

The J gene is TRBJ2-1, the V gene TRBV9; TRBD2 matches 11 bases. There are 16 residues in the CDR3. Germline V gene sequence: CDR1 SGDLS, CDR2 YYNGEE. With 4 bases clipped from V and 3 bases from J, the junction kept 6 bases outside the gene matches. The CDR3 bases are TGTGCCAGCAGCCCTCATAGCGGGAGGGGCTACAATGAGCAGTTCTTC. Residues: CASSPHSGRGYNEQFF.

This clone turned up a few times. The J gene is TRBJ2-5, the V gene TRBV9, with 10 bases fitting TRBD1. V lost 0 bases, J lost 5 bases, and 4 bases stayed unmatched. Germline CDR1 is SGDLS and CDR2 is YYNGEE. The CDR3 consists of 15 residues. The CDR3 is CASSVGGTGVETQYF. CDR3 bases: TGTGCCAGCAGCGTAGGTGGGACAGGGGTGGAGACCCAGTACTTC.

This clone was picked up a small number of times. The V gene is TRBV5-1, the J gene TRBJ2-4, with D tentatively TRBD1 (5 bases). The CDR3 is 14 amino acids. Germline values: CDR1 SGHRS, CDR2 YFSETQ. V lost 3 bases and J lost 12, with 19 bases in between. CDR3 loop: CASSYTGHPDSQYF. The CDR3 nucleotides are TGCGCCAGCAGCTATACAGGTCACCCTGATAGTCAGTACTTC.

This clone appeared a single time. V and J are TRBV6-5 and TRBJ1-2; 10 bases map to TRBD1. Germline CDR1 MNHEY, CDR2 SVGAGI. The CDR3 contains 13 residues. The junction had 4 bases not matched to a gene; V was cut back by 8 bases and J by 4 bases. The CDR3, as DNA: TGTGCCAGCCGGACAGGGGGGAGCTATGGCTACACCTTC. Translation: CASRTGGSYGYTF.

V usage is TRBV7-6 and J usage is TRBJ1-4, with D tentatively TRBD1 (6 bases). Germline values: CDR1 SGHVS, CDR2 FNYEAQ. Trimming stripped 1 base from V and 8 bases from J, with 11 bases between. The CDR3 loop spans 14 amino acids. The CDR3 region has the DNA TGTGCCAGCAGCTTAGGCAGGGGTTCGGAAAAACTGTTTTTT. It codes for CASSLGRGSEKLFF.

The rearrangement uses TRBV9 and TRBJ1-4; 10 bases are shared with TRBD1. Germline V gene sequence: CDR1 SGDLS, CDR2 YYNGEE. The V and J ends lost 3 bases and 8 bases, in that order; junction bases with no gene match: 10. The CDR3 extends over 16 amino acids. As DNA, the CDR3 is TGTGCCAGCAGCGGGGGACAGGGGTTGGGAAGGGAAAAACTGTTTTTT. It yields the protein CASSGGQGLGREKLFF.

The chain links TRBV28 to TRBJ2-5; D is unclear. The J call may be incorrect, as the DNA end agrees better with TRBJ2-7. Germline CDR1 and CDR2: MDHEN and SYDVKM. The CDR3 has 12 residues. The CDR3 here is CASSVPGYEQYF. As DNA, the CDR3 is TGTGCCAGTAGTGTCCCGGGTTACGAGCAGTACTTC.

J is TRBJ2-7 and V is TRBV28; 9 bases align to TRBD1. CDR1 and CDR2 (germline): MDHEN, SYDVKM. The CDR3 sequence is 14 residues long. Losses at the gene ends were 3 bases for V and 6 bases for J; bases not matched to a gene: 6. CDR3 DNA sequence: TGTGCCAGCAGTTTTCGCAGGACAGGGGTCGAGCAGTACTTC. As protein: CASSFRRTGVEQYF.

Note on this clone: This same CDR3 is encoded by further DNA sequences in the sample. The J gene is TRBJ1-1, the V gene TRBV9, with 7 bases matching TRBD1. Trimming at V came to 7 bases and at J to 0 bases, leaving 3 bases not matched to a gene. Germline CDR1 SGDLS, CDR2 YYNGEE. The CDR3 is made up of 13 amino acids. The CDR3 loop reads CASSGQMNTEAFF. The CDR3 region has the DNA TGTGCCAGCTCGGGACAGATGAACACTGAAGCTTTCTTT.

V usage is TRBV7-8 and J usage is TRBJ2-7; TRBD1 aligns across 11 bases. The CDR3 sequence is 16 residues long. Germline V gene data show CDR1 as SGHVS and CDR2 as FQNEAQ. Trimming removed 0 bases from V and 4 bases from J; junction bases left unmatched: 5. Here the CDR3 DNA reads TGTGCCAGCAGCTTAGCGCAGGACAGGGGGCCATACGAGCAGTACTTC. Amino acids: CASSLAQDRGPYEQYF.